These 22 T cell receptor beta chains share one sample of origin, sequenced in a study of early T cells in non-severe SARS-CoV-2 infection. Via MiXCR, TCRdb re-called the 5' RACE reads, giving one row per CDR3 protein. The sample lists some 97,000 distinct CDR3 sequences, roughly 9.6% occurring once. Sequences were derived from whole blood, sampled at baseline. These receptors were obtained from an adult who was a healthcare worker with PCR-confirmed SARS-CoV-2 infection or an uninfected control (not recorded which).

This sequence joins TRBV3-1 and TRBJ2-2; 8 nucleotides match TRBD2. The CDR3 is 17 amino acids. V lost 4 bases and J lost 5; bases outside the gene matches: 12. Germline-derived CDR1 and CDR2 are LGHDT and YNNKEL (reference sequence). The CDR3 here is CASSPLFSGVGTGELFF. For the CDR3, the DNA is TGTGCCAGCAGCCCCCTTTTTAGCGGGGTCGGTACCGGGGAGCTGTTTTTT.

This chain uses TRBV19 with TRBJ2-1, with D uncertain. V lost 5 bases, J lost 8 bases, and 16 bases lay in between. This CDR3 contains 14 residues. Germline-derived CDR1 and CDR2 are LNHDA and SQIVND (reference sequence). CDR3 protein: CASSQQRQRDEQFF. CDR3 coding DNA: TGTGCCAGTAGTCAACAGCGTCAACGGGATGAGCAGTTCTTC.

The rearrangement links TRBV10-3 to TRBJ2-7, with D possibly being TRBD1 or TRBD2 (5 bases each). Germline values: CDR1 ENHRY, CDR2 SYGVKD. The CDR3 totals 15 residues. Trimming pared 3 bases from V and 0 bases from J, leaving 12 bases between. As DNA, the CDR3 is TGTGCCATCAGTGATACGGGACGCTTCTCCTACGAGCAGTACTTC. Encoded protein: CAISDTGRFSYEQYF.

The gene calls are TRBV5-1 and TRBJ2-3; 11 bases match TRBD1. V was clipped by 4 bases and J by 2 bases; unmatched bases: 6. The CDR3 extends over 16 amino acids. Germline assignment: CDR1 SGHRS and CDR2 YFSETQ. CDR3 sequence (DNA): TGCGCCAGCAGCGGACAGGGGGCCAAGCCCACAGATACGCAGTATTTT. Amino acid sequence: CASSGQGAKPTDTQYF.

Turning to this clonotype: This may come from a read error, since a much larger clone is one base off. The chain recombines TRBV7-9 with TRBJ1-1; D gene unclear. V dropped 3 bases and J dropped 1 base, with 6 bases sitting between them. CDR1 SEHNR and CDR2 FQNEAQ come from the germline V gene (reference sequence). The CDR3 is 13 residues long. CDR3 sequence reads: CASSLETNTEAFF. The CDR3 DNA reads as TGTGCCAGCAGCTTGGAGACGAACACTGAAGCTTTCTTT.

This clonotype was counted only a few times. The chain links TRBV20-1 to TRBJ2-7; TRBD2 matches at 7 bases. The germline gives CDR1 DFQATT, CDR2 SNEGSKA (reference sequence). Unmatched junction bases numbered 12, after V lost 4 bases and J lost 6 bases. The CDR3 is 14 amino acids. Here the CDR3 reads CSAISQRGLGEQYF. The CDR3 bases are TGCAGTGCTATTTCCCAGCGGGGTCTCGGCGAGCAGTACTTC.

A few counts support this clonotype. This chain joins TRBV21-1 and TRBJ2-5; TRBD2, the table's D call, lacks a check against the DNA. TRBV21-1 is an annotated pseudogene. The CDR3 runs to 16 residues. CDR3 in DNA: TGTGCCAGCAGCAAAGAGCGGACTAGCTACGGAGAGACCCAGTACTTC. Translation gives CASSKERTSYGETQYF.

The chain links TRBV19 to TRBJ2-3; D may match TRBD1 or TRBD2 (5 bases each). V was clipped by 6 bases and J by 1 base, with 17 bases between them. The germline V gene has CDR1 LNHDA and CDR2 SQIVND (reference sequence). The CDR3 length is 16 residues. The CDR3 region has the DNA TGTGCCAGTAGCCCGAGGGGAAGGGTCGGCACAGATACGCAGTATTTT. Protein sequence: CASSPRGRVGTDTQYF.

This clonotype appeared a few times. This chain joins TRBV10-3 and TRBJ2-6, with a possible D match to TRBD1 (6 bases). Germline V CDR1 and CDR2: ENHRY, SYGVKD. The CDR3 extends over 17 amino acids. The germline V and J ends were trimmed by 5 bases and 0 bases, with 14 bases remaining between them. The CDR3 coding sequence is TGTGCCATCAGTACCGGGACAAGCACCTCTGGGGCCAACGTCCTGACTTTC. It is translated as CAISTGTSTSGANVLTF.

This clonotype was seen ten or more times. The CDR3 here is CASSLASRPLYNEQFF. The CDR3 DNA follows: TGTGCCAGCAGCTTAGCGTCAAGGCCTCTCTACAATGAGCAGTTCTTC. The chain carries TRBV7-9 and TRBJ2-1; no reliable D call. The CDR3 is 16 residues long. Germline assignment: CDR1 SEHNR and CDR2 FQNEAQ (reference sequence). The V end lost 0 bases, the J end lost 3 bases, and 12 bases lay between the germline ends. The full variable domain, rest sourced from reference TRBV7-9 and TRBJ2-1, is DTGVSQNPRHKITKRGQNVTFRCDPISEHNRLYWYRQTLGQGPEFLTYFQNEAQLEKSRLLSDRFSAERPKGSFSTLEIQRTEQGDSAMYLCASSLASRPLYNEQFFGPGTRLTVL.

The table lists this clonotype with many counts. The chain recombines TRBV6-1 with TRBJ2-2, with D perhaps matching TRBD1 (5 bases). In germline, CDR1 is MNHNS, CDR2 SASEGT. With 1 base removed from V and 6 bases from J, the gap between germline ends came to 12 bases. This CDR3 has 15 residues. The chain's CDR3 is CASSEVRARAGELFF. The CDR3 coding sequence is TGTGCCAGCAGTGAAGTCAGGGCACGCGCCGGGGAGCTGTTTTTT.

In this sample, this clonotype turned up a few times. The chain carries TRBV5-6 and TRBJ1-6, with 7 bases fitting TRBD1. Trimming cost V 2 bases and J 3 bases; bases outside gene matches: 5. Germline V gene sequence: CDR1 SGHDT, CDR2 YYEEEE. CDR3 length: 16 amino acids. CDR3 in DNA: TGTGCCAGCAGCTTCGGGACAGCGAGCTATAATTCACCCCTCCACTTT. This encodes CASSFGTASYNSPLHF.

This clonotype was counted many times. The CDR3 nucleotides read TGTGCCAGCAGGGGGACAGCCAACGGGGCTAATGAAAAACTGTTTTTT. This codes for CASRGTANGANEKLFF. The V gene is TRBV6-1, the J gene TRBJ1-4; 7 positions match TRBD1. CDR1 is MNHNS, CDR2 SASEGT, per germline. The CDR3 is 16 residues long. V lost 6 bases, J lost 3 bases, and 10 bases stayed unmatched.

At least ten counts were recorded for this clonotype. The chain uses TRBV27 and TRBJ2-1; TRBD1 matches 7 bases. Germline V lookup: CDR1 MNHEY, CDR2 SMNVEV (reference sequence). V dropped 7 bases and J dropped 0; count of bases not matched to a gene: 12. The CDR3 has 17 amino acids. CDR3 sequence reads: CASKLGGLADSYNEQFF. The CDR3 DNA reads as TGTGCCAGCAAATTAGGGGGCTTGGCGGACTCCTACAATGAGCAGTTCTTC.

This clonotype was observed a handful of times. This rearrangement joins TRBV18 to TRBJ1-1; 9 bases are shared with TRBD1. The CDR3 loop spans 15 amino acids. The J segment lost 2 bases and the V segment lost 6 bases, leaving 7 bases of the junction unmatched. Germline loops: CDR1 KGHSH, CDR2 LQKENI. This CDR3 is CASSHRTGDNTEAFF. CDR3 DNA sequence: TGTGCCAGCTCGCATCGGACAGGGGATAACACTGAAGCTTTCTTT.

The V call is TRBV24-1, the J call TRBJ1-1; a possible D gene is TRBD1 (5 bases). Germline CDR1 KGHDR, CDR2 SFDVKD. Trimming shortened V by 6 bases and J by 3 bases, and 7 bases separated the two germline ends. The CDR3 is 12 amino acids. CDR3: CATSRGDTEAFF. CDR3 nucleotide sequence: TGTGCCACCAGTCGGGGGGACACTGAAGCTTTCTTT.

This clonotype was recorded at least ten times. V gene TRBV20-1 combines with J gene TRBJ2-7; 11 positions agree with TRBD2. The CDR3 loop spans 16 amino acids. Germline CDR1 and CDR2: DFQATT and SNEGSKA (reference sequence). The trim removed 5 bases at V and 1 base at J, leaving 10 bases unmatched. The CDR3 sequence is CSAGTSGRYQSYEQYF. The CDR3 nucleotides read TGCAGTGCTGGGACTAGCGGCAGATACCAGTCCTACGAGCAGTACTTC.

This clonotype has more than one count but fewer than ten. The chain carries TRBV10-3 and TRBJ2-3; 7 bases are shared with TRBD2. Trimming took 10 bases from V and 2 from J; bases not matched to a gene: 6. Per the germline V gene, CDR1 is ENHRY and CDR2 is SYGVKD. CDR3 length: 13 residues. The CDR3 region has the DNA TGTGCCAACTCGGGGGGTTACACAGATACGCAGTATTTT. It encodes CANSGGYTDTQYF.

The chain couples TRBV6-5 to TRBJ1-1, with D perhaps matching TRBD1 (6 bases). This CDR3 region has 16 residues. The V gene lost 6 bases and the J gene lost 1 base, with 18 bases spanning the gap. CDR1 and CDR2 from the germline V gene are MNHEY and SVGAGI. The CDR3 spells CASSPGHGISNTEAFF. For the CDR3, the DNA is TGTGCCAGCAGCCCGGGACATGGGATCTCGAACACTGAAGCTTTCTTT.

As to this clonotype: Possible read error: a much larger clone is one base away. V gene TRBV2 combines with J gene TRBJ1-5, with a weak D call TRBD1 (6 bases). CDR1 is SNHLY and CDR2 is FYNNEI in the germline V gene. The CDR3 is 15 amino acids. V lost 6 bases to trimming and J lost 0 bases, with 12 bases between them. The CDR3 loop is CASSTSDSSNQPQHF. CDR3 coding DNA: TGTGCCAGCAGCACATCGGACAGTAGCAATCAGCCCCAGCATTTT.

This clonotype was counted a few times. The rearrangement uses TRBV20-1 and TRBJ1-1; D remains ambiguous. Trimming shortened V by 3 bases and J by 4 bases, and 9 bases separated the two germline ends. The CDR3 runs to 12 residues. Per the germline V gene, CDR1 is DFQATT and CDR2 is SNEGSKA (reference sequence). The CDR3 nucleotides are TGCAGTGCTAGCCCGCCAGCCACTGAAGCTTTCTTT. It encodes CSASPPATEAFF.

A few counts support this clonotype. The chain uses TRBV7-8 and TRBJ1-6; no clear D gene. V lost 1 base to trimming and J lost 7 bases, with 8 bases between them. Germline-derived CDR1 and CDR2 are SGHVS and FQNEAQ. The CDR3 consists of 14 residues. Here the CDR3 DNA reads TGTGCCAGCAGCTTAGAAGCCGGGAATTCACCCCTCCACTTT. Translated: CASSLEAGNSPLHF.